These 13 T cell receptor beta chains were all obtained from the same sample, sequenced in a study of blood T cell repertoires in COVID-19. The protocol was immunoSEQ multiplex PCR, while the TCRdb copy is restricted to in-frame clones and leaves out a portion. The sample has some 450,000 clones; 70% to 90% are singletons. The sample consisted of peripheral blood. These receptors originate from a man aged 18 to 29 with COVID-19, enrolled during active disease.

V gene TRBV3-1 (or the pseudogene TRBV3-2) combines with J gene TRBJ1-3; D is perhaps TRBD1 (5 bases). Germline CDR1 reads LGHDT; CDR2 reads YNNKEL (reference sequence). This CDR3 has 16 residues. V was trimmed by 3 bases and J by 3 bases, leaving 15 bases between them. The CDR3 spells CASSHRQKILGNTIYF. CDR3 coding DNA: TGTGCCAGCAGCCACCGACAGAAAATCCTTGGAAACACCATATATTTT.

The V and J genes are TRBV7-3 and TRBJ2-3; maybe TRBD2 (5 bases). Germline assignment: CDR1 SGHTA and CDR2 FQGTGA. V shed 4 bases and J shed 3 bases, with 11 bases lying between them. This CDR3 contains 14 residues. CDR3 sequence reads: CASSSTQRTDTQYF. The CDR3 coding sequence is TGTGCCAGCAGCTCTACCCAGCGGACAGATACGCAGTATTTT. Full variable domain (missing parts from reference TRBV7-3 and TRBJ2-3): GAGVSQTPSNKVTEKGKYVELRCDPISGHTALYWYRQSLGQGPEFLIYFQGTGAADDSGLPNDRFFAVRPEGSVSTLKIQRTERGDSAVYLCASSSTQRTDTQYFGPGTRLTVL.

The chain joins TRBV11-2 to TRBJ1-4; unclear D gene. This CDR3 comprises 15 residues. Trimming cost V 0 bases and J 0 bases, with 5 bases left between them. Germline V CDR1 and CDR2: SGHAT, FQNNGV. CDR3 bases: TGTGCCAGCAGCTTAGACGGAGCAACTAATGAAAAACTGTTTTTT. This encodes CASSLDGATNEKLFF.

The chain employs TRBV5-1 and TRBJ2-5, with a weak D call TRBD1 (6 bases). The CDR3 is 14 amino acids. V lost 4 bases to trimming and J lost 0 bases, with 10 bases between them. Germline CDR1 and CDR2: SGHRS and YFSETQ. The CDR3 DNA reads TGCGCCAGCAGCCCAGCAGGGGACCAAGAGACCCAGTACTTC. It translates to CASSPAGDQETQYF.

This clone was seen once. This chain joins TRBV29-1 and TRBJ2-5; TRBD2 matches at 9 bases. The CDR3 runs 14 residues. Unmatched junction bases numbered 6, after V lost 3 bases and J lost 4 bases. Germline-derived CDR1 and CDR2 are SQVTM and ANQGSEA. The CDR3 spells CSVDPAGGGETQYF. The CDR3 DNA follows: TGCAGCGTTGACCCAGCGGGAGGTGGAGAGACCCAGTACTTC.

This clone has a handful of counts. The identical CDR3 is also encoded by other nucleotide sequences in the sample. The genes are TRBV24-1 and TRBJ2-1; D perhaps matches TRBD1 (6 bases). Trimming cost V 1 base and J 10 bases, with 7 bases left between them. The CDR3 has 12 amino acids. The germline V gene has CDR1 KGHDR and CDR2 SFDVKD. This CDR3 is CATSDLTGEQFF. As DNA, the CDR3 is TGTGCCACCAGTGATTTAACAGGGGAGCAGTTCTTC.

This clone turned up a few times. This chain links TRBV11-2 with TRBJ2-2, with 8 nucleotides matching TRBD1. V lost 1 base and J lost 4; bases outside the gene matches: 5. Per the germline V gene, CDR1 is SGHAT and CDR2 is FQNNGV. The CDR3 runs to 16 residues. Here the CDR3 DNA reads TGTGCCAGCAGCTTAGTGAACAGGGGGGTCACCGGGGAGCTGTTTTTT. It codes for CASSLVNRGVTGELFF.

The CDR3 coding sequence is TGTGCCAGCAGCTTGTACCCAGGGATGAACACTGAAGCTTTCTTT. It specifies CASSLYPGMNTEAFF. The chain is built from TRBV5-8 and TRBJ1-1; tentative D call: TRBD1 (5 bases). Per germline, CDR1 SGHTS and CDR2 YDEGEE. The CDR3 sequence is 15 residues long. Trimming left V 1 base short and J 0 bases short, with 10 bases between.

This chain connects TRBV5-1 to TRBJ1-1; TRBD1 is a possible D gene (5 bases). Germline V gene data show CDR1 as SGHRS and CDR2 as YFSETQ. There are 12 residues in the CDR3. The V and J ends lost 4 bases and 8 bases respectively, with 12 bases between them. CDR3 nucleotide sequence: TGCGCCAGCAGCCAAGACAGAGACGAAGCTTTCTTT. Translated, it gives CASSQDRDEAFF.

The chain combines TRBV9 with TRBJ2-2, with 15 bases matching TRBD2. The V segment lost 3 bases and the J segment 7 bases; nucleotides outside the gene matches: 7. CDR1 is SGDLS and CDR2 is YYNGEE in the germline V gene. The CDR3 runs to 17 residues. The CDR3 sequence is CASSASGLAGGVGELFF. In nucleotides, the CDR3 is TGTGCCAGCAGCGCCTCAGGACTAGCGGGAGGGGTCGGGGAGCTGTTTTTT. The variable domain in full, with the rest retrieved from reference TRBV9 and TRBJ2-2, is DSGVTQTPKHLITATGQRVTLRCSPRSGDLSVYWYQQSLDQGLQFLIQYYNGEERAKGNILERFSAQQFPDLHSELNLSSLELGDSALYFCASSASGLAGGVGELFFGEGSRLTVL.

The J gene is TRBJ1-2, the V gene TRBV4-1; D is unclear. Germline V gene sequence: CDR1 MGHRA, CDR2 YSYEKL. The CDR3 runs 16 residues. V lost 1 base and J lost 8, with 20 bases in between. Here the CDR3 DNA reads TGCGCCAGCAGCCAAGGGGCGCCTTCAACTAGTATGGGCTACACCTTC. It specifies CASSQGAPSTSMGYTF.

The chain employs TRBV7-9 and TRBJ1-2, with 8 bases matching TRBD1. The CDR3 loop spans 14 amino acids. Losses at the gene ends were 4 bases for V and 8 bases for J; bases not matched to a gene: 9. CDR1 and CDR2 from the germline V gene are SEHNR and FQNEAQ (reference sequence). The CDR3 DNA reads as TGTGCCAGCAGCTCCGAAGGGACAGGTAGCGGCTACACCTTC. Translated, it gives CASSSEGTGSGYTF.

The chain uses TRBV5-8 and TRBJ2-5; 7 bases line up with TRBD2. This CDR3 has 16 residues. From germline, CDR1 is SGHTS and CDR2 YDEGEE. Trimming cost V 0 bases and J 2 bases; bases outside gene matches: 7. DNA of the CDR3: TGTGCCAGCAGCTTGGGCGGGGGTCCCTCACAAGAGACCCAGTACTTC. Translating it yields CASSLGGGPSQETQYF.